The following is a T cell receptor (beta chain) sequence with its context. Its antigen is undetermined. The germline CDR1 and CDR2 sequences are SNHLY and FYNNEI. Trimming took 5 bases from V and 4 from J, leaving 14 bases between them. The CDR3 totals 14 residues. The use of a sample-barcoded 5' primer and a J-beta primer mix characterized a second PCR of roughly 6 to 11 cycles. Unique molecular identifiers of 12 random nucleotides labeled each cDNA. TCRdb ran MiXCR on the 5' RACE reads and lists one entry per CDR3 protein. The sample has about a million distinct CDR3 sequences, just over 50% seen once. Each sample used at least 6 million PBMCs. Total RNA, at least 6 micrograms per sample, was extracted from PBMCs. The data originate from a study of blood T cells in healthy people across ages. General study findings and limits: Diversity of TCR beta per million T cells declined in a roughly linear way with age.

Sequenced material: blood. The gene calls are TRBV2 and TRBJ1-2, with D tentatively TRBD1 (5 bases). The sequence was obtained from a woman aged 55-70 years in good health. This chain's CDR3 is CASSLSGLGYGYTF. The CDR3 coding sequence is TGTGCCAGCAGTCTTTCGGGGCTAGGCTATGGCTACACCTTC.